This record looks at one T cell receptor (beta chain) sequence and its context. The antigen is unknown. Method: immunoSEQ multiplex PCR; TCRdb's copy keeps in-frame clones and lacks some. The sample yields around 450,000 clones, about 92% seen once. The source of the sample is a study of Ad26.COV2.S vaccination and SARS-CoV-2 variants. General study findings and limits: Measurement of non-spike TCR breadth gave similar results in vaccine and placebo recipients. While placebo recipients had lower spike-specific TCR breadth, vaccine recipients had more.

Treatment given: around 19 received Ad26.COV2.S at low or high dose, single or two shots; 5 received placebo; per-sample allocation not given. After the first vaccine or placebo injection, samples were drawn on day 63. This material consisted of peripheral blood, taken in a trial of Ad26.COV2.S vaccine versus placebo. The receptor was derived from a person between 18 and 60 years old who received the Ad26.COV2.S COVID-19 vaccine or a placebo.

The CDR3 coding sequence is TGTGCCAGCAGCTTAGCGTGGGATGGCTACACCTTC. This codes for CASSLAWDGYTF. The J gene is TRBJ1-2, the V gene TRBV7-2; D not certain. The CDR3 loop spans 12 amino acids. Germline values: CDR1 SGHTA, CDR2 FQGNSA. V dropped 0 bases and J dropped 6 bases, with 5 bases sitting between them.